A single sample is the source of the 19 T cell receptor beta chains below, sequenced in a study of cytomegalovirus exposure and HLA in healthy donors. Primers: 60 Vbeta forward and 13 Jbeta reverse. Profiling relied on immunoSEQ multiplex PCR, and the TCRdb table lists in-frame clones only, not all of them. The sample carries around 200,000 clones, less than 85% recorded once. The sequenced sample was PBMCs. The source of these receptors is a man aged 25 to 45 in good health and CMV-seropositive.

Written as DNA, the CDR3 is TGTGCCAGCAGCTTAACCCAGGGCTTCTACGAGCAGTACTTC. Its translation is CASSLTQGFYEQYF. This chain uses TRBV11-2 with TRBJ2-7; D possibly corresponds to TRBD1 (5 bases). Trimming removed 2 bases at V and 3 bases at J, with 11 bases between. CDR3 length equals 14 residues. Per the germline V gene, CDR1 is SGHAT and CDR2 is FQNNGV.

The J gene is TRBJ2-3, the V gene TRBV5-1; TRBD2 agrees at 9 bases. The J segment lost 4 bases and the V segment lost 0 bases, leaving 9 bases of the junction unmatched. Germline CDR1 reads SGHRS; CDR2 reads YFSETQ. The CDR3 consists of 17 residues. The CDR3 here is CASSLGGLSGGSDTQYF. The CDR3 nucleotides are TGCGCCAGCAGCTTGGGGGGACTCAGCGGGGGGTCAGATACGCAGTATTTT.

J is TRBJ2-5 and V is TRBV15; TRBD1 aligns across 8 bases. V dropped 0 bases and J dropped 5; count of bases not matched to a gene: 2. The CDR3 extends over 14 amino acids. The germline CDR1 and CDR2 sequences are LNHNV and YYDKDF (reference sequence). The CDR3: CATSRDRGPETQYF. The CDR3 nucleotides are TGTGCCACCAGCAGAGACAGGGGGCCGGAGACCCAGTACTTC.

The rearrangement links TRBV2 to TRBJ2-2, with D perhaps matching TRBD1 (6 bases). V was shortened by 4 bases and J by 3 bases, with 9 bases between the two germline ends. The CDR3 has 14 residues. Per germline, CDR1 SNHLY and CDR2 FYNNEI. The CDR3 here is CASSVTGYTGELFF. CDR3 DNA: TGTGCCAGCAGTGTGACAGGATACACCGGGGAGCTGTTTTTT.

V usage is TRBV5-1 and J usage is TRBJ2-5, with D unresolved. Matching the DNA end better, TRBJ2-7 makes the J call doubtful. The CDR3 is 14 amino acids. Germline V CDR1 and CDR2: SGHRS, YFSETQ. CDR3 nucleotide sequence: TGCGCCAGCAGCTTGGTGGGCAGGCAATACGAGCAGTACTTC. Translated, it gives CASSLVGRQYEQYF.

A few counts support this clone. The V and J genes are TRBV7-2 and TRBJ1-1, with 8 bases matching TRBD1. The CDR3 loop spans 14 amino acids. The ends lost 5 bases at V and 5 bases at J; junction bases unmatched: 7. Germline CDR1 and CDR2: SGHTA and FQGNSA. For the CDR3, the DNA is TGTGCCAGCAGCCCCCAGGGGGCCCGAACTGAAGCTTTCTTT. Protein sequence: CASSPQGARTEAFF.

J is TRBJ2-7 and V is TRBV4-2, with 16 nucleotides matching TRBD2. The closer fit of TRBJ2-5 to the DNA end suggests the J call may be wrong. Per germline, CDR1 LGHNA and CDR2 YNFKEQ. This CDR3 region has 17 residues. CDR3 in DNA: TGTGCCAGCAGCCAAGACGGGACTAGCGGGGGGGCAGAGACCCAGTACTTC. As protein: CASSQDGTSGGAETQYF.

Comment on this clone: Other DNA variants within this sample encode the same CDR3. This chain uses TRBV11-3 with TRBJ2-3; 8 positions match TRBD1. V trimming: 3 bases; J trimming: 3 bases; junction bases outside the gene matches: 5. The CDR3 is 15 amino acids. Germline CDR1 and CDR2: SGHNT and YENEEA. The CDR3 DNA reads TGTGCCAGCAGCTTGGCAGGGGGCATTACAGATACGCAGTATTTT. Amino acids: CASSLAGGITDTQYF. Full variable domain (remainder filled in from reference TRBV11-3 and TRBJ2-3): EAGVVQSPRYKIIEKKQPVAFWCNPISGHNTLYWYLQNLGQGPELLIRYENEEAVDDSQLPKDRFSAERLKGVDSTLKIQPAELGDSAVYLCASSLAGGITDTQYFGPGTRLTVL.

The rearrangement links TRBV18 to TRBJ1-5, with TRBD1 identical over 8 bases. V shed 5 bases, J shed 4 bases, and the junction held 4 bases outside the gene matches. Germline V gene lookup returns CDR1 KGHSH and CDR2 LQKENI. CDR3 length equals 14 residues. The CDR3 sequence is CASSATGENQPQHF. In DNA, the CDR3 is TGTGCCAGCTCAGCGACAGGGGAGAATCAGCCCCAGCATTTT.

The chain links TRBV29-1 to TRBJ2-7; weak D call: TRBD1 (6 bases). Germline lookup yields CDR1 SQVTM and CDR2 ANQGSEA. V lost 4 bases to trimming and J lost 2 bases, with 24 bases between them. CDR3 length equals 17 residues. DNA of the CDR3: TGCAGCGTTGCCGGGACCGACGGACCCGAGGGGGCCTACGAGCAGTACTTC. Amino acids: CSVAGTDGPEGAYEQYF.

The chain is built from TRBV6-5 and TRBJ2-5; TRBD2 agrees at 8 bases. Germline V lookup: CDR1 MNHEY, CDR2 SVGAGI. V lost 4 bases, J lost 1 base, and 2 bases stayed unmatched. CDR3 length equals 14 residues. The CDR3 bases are TGTGCCAGCAGTTCCGGGAGGGCCCAAGAGACCCAGTACTTC. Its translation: CASSSGRAQETQYF.

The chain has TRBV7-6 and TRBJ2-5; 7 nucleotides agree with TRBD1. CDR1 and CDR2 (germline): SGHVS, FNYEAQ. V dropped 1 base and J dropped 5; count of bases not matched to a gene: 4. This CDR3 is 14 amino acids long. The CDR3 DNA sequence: TGTGCCAGCAGCTTAGAGGGGGCTGGGGAGACCCAGTACTTC. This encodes CASSLEGAGETQYF. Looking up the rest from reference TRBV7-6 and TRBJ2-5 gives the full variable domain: GAGVSQSPRYKVTKRGQDVALRCDPISGHVSLYWYRQALGQGPEFLTYFNYEAQQDKSGLPNDRFSAERPEGSISTLTIQRTEQRDSAMYRCASSLEGAGETQYFGPGTRLLVL.

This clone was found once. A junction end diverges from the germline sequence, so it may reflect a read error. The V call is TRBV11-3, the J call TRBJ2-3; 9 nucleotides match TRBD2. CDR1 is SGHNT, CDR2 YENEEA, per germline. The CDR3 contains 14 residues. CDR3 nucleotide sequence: TGTGCCAACAGCTTAGGACTAGCGACAGATACGCAGTATTTT. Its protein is CANSLGLATDTQYF.

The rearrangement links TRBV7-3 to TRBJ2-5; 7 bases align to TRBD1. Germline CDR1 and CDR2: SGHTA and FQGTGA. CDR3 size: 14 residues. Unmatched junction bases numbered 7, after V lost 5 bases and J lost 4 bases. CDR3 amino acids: CASSPGQPGETQYF. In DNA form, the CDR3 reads TGTGCCAGCAGCCCGGGACAGCCAGGAGAGACCCAGTACTTC.

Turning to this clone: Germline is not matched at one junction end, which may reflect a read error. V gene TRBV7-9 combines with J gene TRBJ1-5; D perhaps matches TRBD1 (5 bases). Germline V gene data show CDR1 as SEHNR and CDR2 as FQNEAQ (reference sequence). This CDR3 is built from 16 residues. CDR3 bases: TGTTCCAGCAGCTTAGACGGGGGGGGAGGCGGTCAGCCCCAGCATTTT. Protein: CSSSLDGGGGGQPQHF.

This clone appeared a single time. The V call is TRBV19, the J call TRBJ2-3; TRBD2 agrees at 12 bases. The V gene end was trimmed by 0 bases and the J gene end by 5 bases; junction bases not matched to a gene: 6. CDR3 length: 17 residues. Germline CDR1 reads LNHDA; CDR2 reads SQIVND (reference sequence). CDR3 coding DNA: TGTGCCAGTAGTATAGAGCTAGCGGGAGGGTACCGAGATACGCAGTATTTT. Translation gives CASSIELAGGYRDTQYF.

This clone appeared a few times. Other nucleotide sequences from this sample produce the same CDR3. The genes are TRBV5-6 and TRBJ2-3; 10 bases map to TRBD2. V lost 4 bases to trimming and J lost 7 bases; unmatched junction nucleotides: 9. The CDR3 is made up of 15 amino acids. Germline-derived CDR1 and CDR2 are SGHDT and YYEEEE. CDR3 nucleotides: TGTGCCAGCAGCCTGCGGACTAGCGGATTTAATACGCAGTATTTT. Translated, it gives CASSLRTSGFNTQYF.

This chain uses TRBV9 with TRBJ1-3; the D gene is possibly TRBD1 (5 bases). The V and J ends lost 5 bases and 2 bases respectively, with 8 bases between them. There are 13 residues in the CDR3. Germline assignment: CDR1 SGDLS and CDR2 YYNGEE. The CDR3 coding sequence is TGTGCCAGCAGGTCGGGGGCTGGAAACACCATATATTTT. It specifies CASRSGAGNTIYF.

The CDR3 DNA follows: TGTGCCAGTAGTATAGCGTTGGCCGGGGAGACCCAGTACTTC. As protein: CASSIALAGETQYF. The rearrangement links TRBV19 to TRBJ2-5; no clear D gene. Trimming pared 1 base from V and 5 bases from J, leaving 11 bases between. Germline CDR1 and CDR2: LNHDA and SQIVND (reference sequence). The CDR3 has 14 residues. The variable domain in full, completed from reference TRBV19 and TRBJ2-5, reads DGGITQSPKYLFRKEGQNVTLSCEQNLNHDAMYWYRQDPGQGLRLIYYSQIVNDFQKGDIAEGYSVSREKKESFPLTVTSAQKNPTAFYLCASSIALAGETQYFGPGTRLLVL.